This entry lists 22 T cell receptor beta chains sequenced from one sample in a study of T-cell reconstitution after alpha-beta-depleted transplantation in children. A library of TCRbeta sequences, prepared with unique molecular identifiers, was generated. TCRdb processed the PCR reads anew with MiXCR; each CDR3 protein has one entry. The top ten clones hold 4% of a sample with over 550,000 distinct CDR3 sequences, roughly a tenth of them seen once. The material sequenced was PBMCs from the stem cell graft donor, taken from the stem cell graft. The receptors were gathered from a human donor who donated a stem cell graft to a child with acute myeloid leukemia.

The chain is built from TRBV28 and TRBJ2-7, with 9 bases that match TRBD1. The V gene's germline CDR1 is MDHEN and CDR2 SYDVKM. V dropped 5 bases and J dropped 1; count of bases not matched to a gene: 6. CDR3 size: 15 residues. The CDR3 sequence is CASSRDRVGSYEQYF. In DNA form, the CDR3 reads TGTGCCAGCAGTCGGGACAGGGTGGGTTCCTACGAGCAGTACTTC. The full variable domain, rest sourced from reference TRBV28 and TRBJ2-7, is DVKVTQSSRYLVKRTGEKVFLECVQDMDHENMFWYRQDPGLGLRLIYFSYDVKMKEKGDIPEGYSVSREKKERFSLILESASTNQTSMYLCASSRDRVGSYEQYFGPGTRLTVT.

The chain couples TRBV29-1 to TRBJ2-4; the D gene is possibly TRBD2 (5 bases). There are 13 residues in the CDR3. Per germline, CDR1 SQVTM and CDR2 ANQGSEA. Trimming shortened V by 7 bases and J by 8 bases, and 18 bases separated the two germline ends. CDR3 sequence (DNA): TGCAGCGAGGTACTAGGTGAAGGAGACATTCAGTACTTC. This encodes CSEVLGEGDIQYF.

This clonotype has ten or more counts. The chain employs TRBV5-1 and TRBJ1-1, with 9 bases aligning to TRBD1. CDR1 SGHRS and CDR2 YFSETQ come from the germline V gene. V was clipped by 3 bases and J by 4 bases; unmatched bases: 7. CDR3 length equals 15 residues. DNA of the CDR3: TGCGCCAGCAGCTCAGGACAGGGGAGTTTCACTGAAGCTTTCTTT. This gives the protein CASSSGQGSFTEAFF.

The chain uses TRBV6-1 and TRBJ1-6; D is perhaps TRBD1 (6 bases). Per the germline V gene, CDR1 is MNHNS and CDR2 is SASEGT. The V end was cut by 2 bases, the J end by 5 bases, with 10 bases between. The CDR3 is made up of 15 amino acids. In nucleotides, the CDR3 is TGTGCCAGCAGTGAAAGGGGGGGAGATAATTCACCCCTCCACTTT. Protein product: CASSERGGDNSPLHF.

In its sample, this clonotype was seen a few times. The chain combines TRBV20-1 with TRBJ2-2, with D possibly called TRBD1 or TRBD2 (5 bases each). Germline CDR1 is DFQATT and CDR2 is SNEGSKA (reference sequence). V was pared by 0 bases and J by 5 bases, with 19 bases between. The CDR3 totals 17 residues. CDR3 amino acids: CSARDQRGPTRTGELFF. The CDR3, as DNA: TGCAGTGCTAGAGATCAGAGGGGACCTACCAGAACCGGGGAGCTGTTTTTT.

V is TRBV6-5 and J is TRBJ1-1; 10 bases match TRBD1. V lost 4 bases, J lost 0 bases, and 2 bases stayed unmatched. CDR3 length: 15 residues. From germline, CDR1 is MNHEY and CDR2 SVGAGI. The CDR3 coding sequence is TGTGCCAGCAGTTGGGACAGGGGCATGAACACTGAAGCTTTCTTT. It translates to CASSWDRGMNTEAFF.

The chain employs TRBV6-1 and TRBJ1-1; 8 bases are a match to TRBD1. V shed 5 bases and J 5 bases; nucleotides not matched to a gene: 10. This CDR3 is built from 15 residues. Germline lookup yields CDR1 MNHNS and CDR2 SASEGT. CDR3 bases: TGTGCCAGCAGTCGGAGGACAGGGATCAAGACTGAAGCTTTCTTT. Translated: CASSRRTGIKTEAFF.

This clonotype has just a few counts. V usage is TRBV3-1 and J usage is TRBJ2-1, with 13 bases matching TRBD2. V was pared by 4 bases and J by 6 bases, with 9 bases of the junction left unmatched. This CDR3 comprises 17 residues. In germline, CDR1 is LGHDT, CDR2 YNNKEL (reference sequence). The CDR3 DNA sequence: TGTGCCAGCAGCCGCAGGGGTCGGACTAGCGGGAGCAATGAGCAGTTCTTC. Translated, it gives CASSRRGRTSGSNEQFF.

The rearrangement uses TRBV7-2 and TRBJ2-7; 12 bases fit TRBD2. The J segment lost 6 bases and the V segment lost 5 bases, leaving 5 bases of the junction unmatched. Germline V gene lookup returns CDR1 SGHTA and CDR2 FQGNSA. The CDR3 spans 14 residues. The CDR3 coding sequence is TGTGCCAGCAGCAGACTAGCGGGAGTTGGCGAGCAGTACTTC. Amino acid sequence: CASSRLAGVGEQYF. Based on the CDR3 plus reference TRBV7-2 and TRBJ2-7, the full variable domain is GAGVSQSPSNKVTEKGKDVELRCDPISGHTALYWYRQSLGQGLEFLIYFQGNSAPDKSGLPSDRFSAERTGGSVSTLTIQRTQQEDSAVYLCASSRLAGVGEQYFGPGTRLTVT.

This rearrangement joins TRBV6-1 to TRBJ2-5; 7 bases map to TRBD1. Germline V CDR1 and CDR2: MNHNS, SASEGT. The CDR3 has 14 amino acids. The J segment lost 7 bases and the V segment lost 2 bases, leaving 7 bases of the junction unmatched. The CDR3 region has the DNA TGTGCCAGCAGTGAATGGACAGGCTTTGTGACCCAGTACTTC. Translation: CASSEWTGFVTQYF.

The table lists this clonotype with many counts. The gene calls are TRBV12-3 or TRBV12-4 and TRBJ2-2; TRBD1 agrees at 8 bases. This CDR3 is 13 amino acids long. CDR3 DNA sequence: TGTGCGGACAGGGCTTACGACACCGGGGAGCTGTTTTTT. Its translation is CADRAYDTGELFF.

In this sample, this clonotype turned up many times. The J gene is TRBJ2-1, the V gene TRBV6-5, with 11 bases that match TRBD2. The length of the CDR3 is 16 residues. Germline CDR1 reads MNHEY; CDR2 reads SVGAGI. V gave up 4 bases and J gave up 7 bases; unmatched junction bases: 9. The CDR3 protein is CASSSLSGRAKNEQFF. The CDR3 DNA follows: TGTGCCAGCAGTTCACTTAGCGGGAGGGCCAAGAATGAGCAGTTCTTC.

This clonotype was detected ten times or more. This chain uses TRBV29-1 with TRBJ2-7; 8 bases agree with TRBD2. The CDR3 covers 11 residues. After removal of 7 bases from V and 6 bases from J, the junction contained 5 bases not matched to a gene. Germline lookup yields CDR1 SQVTM and CDR2 ANQGSEA. CDR3 protein: CSAGRASEQYF. The CDR3 nucleotides are TGCAGCGCCGGGAGGGCTTCCGAGCAGTACTTC.

The chain joins TRBV20-1 to TRBJ2-2; D unclear. CDR1 is DFQATT, CDR2 SNEGSKA, per germline (reference sequence). V was pared by 5 bases and J by 0 bases, with 13 bases between. This CDR3 spans 15 amino acids. DNA for the CDR3: TGCAGTGCTGCCCGACCGGTAGCGAACACCGGGGAGCTGTTTTTT. This encodes CSAARPVANTGELFF.

In regard to this clonotype: The CDR3 does not close with the conserved phenylalanine or tryptophan, likely indicating a read error. No DNA is shown, since the ends of the CDR3 on it are uncertain; the CDR3 is the one TCRdb lists. The rearrangement links TRBV7-2 to TRBJ2-3; TRBD2 is taken as the D call from the table, unchecked against the DNA. Germline CDR1 SGHTA, CDR2 FQGNSA. From its first to its last residue, the CDR3 has 13 amino acids. The CDR3 sequence is CASSSGGRRANDI.

The chain uses TRBV7-9 and TRBJ2-1; weak D call: TRBD2 (6 bases). The CDR3 loop spans 17 amino acids. The germline CDR1 and CDR2 sequences are SEHNR and FQNEAQ (reference sequence). The ends were cut back, 0 bases at V and 5 bases at J, with 17 bases in the middle. The CDR3 DNA reads as TGTGCCAGCAGCTTAGCGTTCCTAGCGCCAACCCACAATGAGCAGTTCTTC. Its translation: CASSLAFLAPTHNEQFF.

This clonotype showed up just a few times. V gene TRBV6-1 combines with J gene TRBJ2-7; possible D gene TRBD2, 6 bases. The CDR3 covers 15 residues. Germline CDR1 reads MNHNS; CDR2 reads SASEGT. V was cut by 4 bases and J by 3 bases, with 16 bases left in between. CDR3 nucleotide sequence: TGTGCCAGCAGTGCTACGTGGGACTCGTTCTACGAGCAGTACTTC. Amino acids: CASSATWDSFYEQYF.

This clonotype has ten or more counts. The chain combines TRBV6-2 or TRBV6-3 with TRBJ2-1; D possibly corresponds to TRBD2 (5 bases). Germline loops: CDR1 MNHEY, CDR2 SVGEGT. V was pared by 8 bases and J by 2 bases, with 10 bases between. CDR3 length: 13 residues. The DNA of the CDR3 is TGTGCCAGCGGGAGATCCCCCTACAATGAGCAGTTCTTC. This encodes CASGRSPYNEQFF.

In this sample, this clonotype turned up a few times. J is TRBJ1-2 and V is TRBV12-3 or TRBV12-4; D ambiguous. The CDR3 runs to 13 residues. The V and J ends lost 6 bases and 1 base respectively, with 9 bases between them. CDR3 DNA sequence: TGTGCCAGCAGCCTAAGATATAACTATGGCTACACCTTC. It specifies CASSLRYNYGYTF.

This clonotype was found a few times. This chain links TRBV4-2 with TRBJ2-2, with 10 bases identical to TRBD2. This CDR3 contains 16 residues. V shed 6 bases and J 6 bases; nucleotides not matched to a gene: 10. CDR1 LGHNA and CDR2 YNFKEQ come from the germline V gene. DNA of the CDR3: TGTGCCAGCAGACGTGATCCTAGCGGGAGCGCCGGGGAGCTGTTTTTT. It encodes CASRRDPSGSAGELFF.

This clonotype was observed a handful of times. This chain connects TRBV27 to TRBJ1-2, with D tentatively TRBD1 (5 bases). Trimming pared 8 bases from V and 3 bases from J, leaving 19 bases between. This CDR3 spans 15 amino acids. In germline, CDR1 is MNHEY, CDR2 SMNVEV (reference sequence). CDR3 nucleotide sequence: TGTGCCAGCTCCGAGAGGGGAACTCGCGACTATGGCTACACCTTC. It codes for CASSERGTRDYGYTF.

This clonotype was found a few times. The genes are TRBV3-1 and TRBJ2-5; TRBD1 aligns across 12 bases. The CDR3 contains 17 residues. V lost 3 bases to trimming and J lost 5 bases; unmatched junction nucleotides: 10. Looked up from germline, CDR1 is LGHDT and CDR2 is YNNKEL (reference sequence). The CDR3 DNA reads as TGTGCCAGCAGCCAGCCAGGGACAGGGGGCAGGAGGGAGACCCAGTACTTC. Protein sequence: CASSQPGTGGRRETQYF.